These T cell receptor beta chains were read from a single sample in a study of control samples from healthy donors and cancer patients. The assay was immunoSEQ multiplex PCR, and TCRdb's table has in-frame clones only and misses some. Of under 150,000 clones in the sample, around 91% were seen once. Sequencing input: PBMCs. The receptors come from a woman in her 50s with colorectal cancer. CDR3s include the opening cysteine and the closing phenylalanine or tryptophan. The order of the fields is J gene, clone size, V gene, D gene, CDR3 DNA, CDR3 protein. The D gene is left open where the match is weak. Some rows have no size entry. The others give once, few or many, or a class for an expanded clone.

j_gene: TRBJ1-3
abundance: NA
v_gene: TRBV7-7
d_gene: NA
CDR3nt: TGTGCTAGCAGCTTCGGGCCAGAAGCTGGAAACACCATATATTTT
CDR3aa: CASSFGPEAGNTIYF

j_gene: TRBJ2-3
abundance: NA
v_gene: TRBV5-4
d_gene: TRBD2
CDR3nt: TGTGCCAGCAGCGAAGCCGGGACTAGCGGGGAGGCAGATACGCAGTATTTT
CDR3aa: CASSEAGTSGEADTQYF

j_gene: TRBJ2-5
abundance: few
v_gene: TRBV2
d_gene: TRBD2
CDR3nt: TGTGCCAGCAGTGTTGGGCTAGCGGGCGAAGAGACCCAGTACTTC
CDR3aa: CASSVGLAGEETQYF

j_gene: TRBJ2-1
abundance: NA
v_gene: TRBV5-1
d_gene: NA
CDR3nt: TGCGCCAGCAGCTTCCTCCCTAGGCGGGGCGAGCAGTTCTTC
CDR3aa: CASSFLPRRGEQFF

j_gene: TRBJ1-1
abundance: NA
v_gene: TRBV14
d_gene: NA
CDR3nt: TGTGCCAGCAGCCAATCGAGGGGCACTGAAGCTTTCTTT
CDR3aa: CASSQSRGTEAFF

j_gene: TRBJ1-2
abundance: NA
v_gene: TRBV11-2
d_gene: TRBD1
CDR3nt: TGTGCCAGCAGCTCGTCCCTGACAGGGCGTAATGGCTACACCTTC
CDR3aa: CASSSSLTGRNGYTF

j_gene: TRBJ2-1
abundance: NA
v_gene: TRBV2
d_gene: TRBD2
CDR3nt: TGTGCCAGCAAAGGGCTAGCGGTTTACGCTGAGCAGTTCTTC
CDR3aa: CASKGLAVYAEQFF

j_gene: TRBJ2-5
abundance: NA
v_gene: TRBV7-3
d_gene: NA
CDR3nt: TGTGCCAGCAGCTTATTCGCCGACACCGAGGCCCAGTACTTC
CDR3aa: CASSLFADTEAQYF

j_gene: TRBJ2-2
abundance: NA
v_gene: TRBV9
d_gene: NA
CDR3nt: TGTGCCAGCAGCCTTAGCCGGGACTCACAGAACACCGGGGAGCTGTTTTTT
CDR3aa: CASSLSRDSQNTGELFF

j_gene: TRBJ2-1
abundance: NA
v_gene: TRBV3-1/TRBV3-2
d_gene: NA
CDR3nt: TGTGCCAGCAGCCGCTCGGGGGGCGGTGAGCAGTTCTTC
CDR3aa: CASSRSGGGEQFF

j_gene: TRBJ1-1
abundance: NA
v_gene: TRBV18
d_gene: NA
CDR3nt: TGTGCCAGCTCCCGGGATCCAAGCACTGAAGCTTTCTTT
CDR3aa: CASSRDPSTEAFF

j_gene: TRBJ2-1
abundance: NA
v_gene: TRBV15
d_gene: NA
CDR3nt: TGTGCCACCAGCAGAGATTTAGGGGCCATCTCCTACAATGAGCAGTTCTTC
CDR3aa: CATSRDLGAISYNEQFF

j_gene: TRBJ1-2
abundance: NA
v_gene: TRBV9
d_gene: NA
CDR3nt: TGTGCCAGCAGCGCAGACCTTAACGGGTATGGCTACACCTTC
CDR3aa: CASSADLNGYGYTF

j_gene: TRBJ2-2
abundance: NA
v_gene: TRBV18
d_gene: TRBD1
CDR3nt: TGTGCCAGCTCGCCCACAGGGGCTCGGGGAACCGGGGAGCTGTTTTTT
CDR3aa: CASSPTGARGTGELFF

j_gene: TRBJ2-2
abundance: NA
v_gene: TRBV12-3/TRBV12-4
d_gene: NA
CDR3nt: TGTGCCAGCAGTTTACGCGGAACCGGGGAGCTGTTTTTT
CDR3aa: CASSLRGTGELFF

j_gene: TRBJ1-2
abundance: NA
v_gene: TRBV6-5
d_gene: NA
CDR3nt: TGTGCCAGCAGTTACCGGACTGGTAACTATGGCTACACCTTC
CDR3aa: CASSYRTGNYGYTF